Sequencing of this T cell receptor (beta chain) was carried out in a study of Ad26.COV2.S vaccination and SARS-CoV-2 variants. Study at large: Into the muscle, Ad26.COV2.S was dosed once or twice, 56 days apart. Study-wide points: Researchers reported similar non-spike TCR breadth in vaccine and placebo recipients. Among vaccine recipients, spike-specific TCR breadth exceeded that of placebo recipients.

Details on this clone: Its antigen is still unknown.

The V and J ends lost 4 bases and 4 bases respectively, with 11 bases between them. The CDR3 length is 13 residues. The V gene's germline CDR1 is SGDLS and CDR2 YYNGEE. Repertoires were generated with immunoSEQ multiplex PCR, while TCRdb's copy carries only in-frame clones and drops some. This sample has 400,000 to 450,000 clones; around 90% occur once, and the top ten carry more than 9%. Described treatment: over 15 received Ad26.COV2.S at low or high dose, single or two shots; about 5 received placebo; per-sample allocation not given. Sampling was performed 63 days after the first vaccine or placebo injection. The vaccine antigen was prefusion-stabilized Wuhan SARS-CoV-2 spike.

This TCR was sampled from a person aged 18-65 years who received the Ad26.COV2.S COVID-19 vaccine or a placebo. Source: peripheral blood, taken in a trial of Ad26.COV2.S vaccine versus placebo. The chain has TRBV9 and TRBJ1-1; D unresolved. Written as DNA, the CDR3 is TGTGCCAGCAGCTTTAAGGAGGGCACTGAAGCTTTCTTT. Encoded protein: CASSFKEGTEAFF.